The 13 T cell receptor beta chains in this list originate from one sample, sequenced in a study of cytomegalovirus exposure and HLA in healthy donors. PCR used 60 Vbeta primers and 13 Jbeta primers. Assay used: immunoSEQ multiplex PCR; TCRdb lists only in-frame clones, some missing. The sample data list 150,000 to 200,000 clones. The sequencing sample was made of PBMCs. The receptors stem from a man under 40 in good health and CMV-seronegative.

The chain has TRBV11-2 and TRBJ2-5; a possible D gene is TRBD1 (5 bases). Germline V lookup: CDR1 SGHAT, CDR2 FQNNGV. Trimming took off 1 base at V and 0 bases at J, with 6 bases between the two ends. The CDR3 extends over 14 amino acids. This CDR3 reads CASSLGQNQETQYF. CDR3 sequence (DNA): TGTGCCAGCAGCTTAGGACAGAACCAAGAGACCCAGTACTTC.

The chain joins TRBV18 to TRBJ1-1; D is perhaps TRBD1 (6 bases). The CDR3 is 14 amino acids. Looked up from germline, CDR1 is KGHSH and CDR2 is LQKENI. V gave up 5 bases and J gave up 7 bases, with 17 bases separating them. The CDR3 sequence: CASSAPGVVGEAFF. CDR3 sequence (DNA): TGTGCCAGCTCAGCCCCAGGGGTAGTCGGTGAAGCTTTCTTT.

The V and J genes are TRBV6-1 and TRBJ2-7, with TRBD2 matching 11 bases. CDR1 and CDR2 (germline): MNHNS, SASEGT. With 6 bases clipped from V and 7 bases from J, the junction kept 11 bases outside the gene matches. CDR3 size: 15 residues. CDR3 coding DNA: TGTGCCAGCAGCACCCAACTAGCGGGAGTGAGGGAGCAGTACTTC. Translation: CASSTQLAGVREQYF.

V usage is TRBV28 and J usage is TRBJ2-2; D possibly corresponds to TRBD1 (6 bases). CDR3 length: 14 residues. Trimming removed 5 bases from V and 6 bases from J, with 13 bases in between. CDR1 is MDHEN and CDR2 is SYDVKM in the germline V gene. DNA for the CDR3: TGTGCCAGCAGTCTTAACGACAGGCCCGGGGAGCTGTTTTTT. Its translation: CASSLNDRPGELFF.

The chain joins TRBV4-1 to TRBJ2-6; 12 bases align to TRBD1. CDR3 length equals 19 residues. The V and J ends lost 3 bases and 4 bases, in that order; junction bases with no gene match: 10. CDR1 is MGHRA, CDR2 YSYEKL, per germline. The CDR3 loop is CASSHHPGQGAKGANVLTF. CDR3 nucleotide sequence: TGCGCCAGCAGCCACCATCCGGGACAGGGGGCGAAGGGGGCCAACGTCCTGACTTTC.

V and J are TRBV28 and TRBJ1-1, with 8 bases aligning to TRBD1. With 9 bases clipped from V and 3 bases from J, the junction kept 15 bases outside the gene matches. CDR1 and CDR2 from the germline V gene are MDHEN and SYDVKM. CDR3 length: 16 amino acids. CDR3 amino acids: CASSTDSGGTYTEAFF. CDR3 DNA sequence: TGTGCCAGTAGTACGGACTCAGGGGGCACCTACACTGAAGCTTTCTTT.

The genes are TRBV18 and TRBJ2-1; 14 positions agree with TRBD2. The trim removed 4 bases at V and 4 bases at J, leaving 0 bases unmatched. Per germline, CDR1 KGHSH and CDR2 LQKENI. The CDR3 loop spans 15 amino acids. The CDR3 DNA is TGTGCCAGCTCACGACTAGCGGGAGGGTACAATGAGCAGTTCTTC. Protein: CASSRLAGGYNEQFF. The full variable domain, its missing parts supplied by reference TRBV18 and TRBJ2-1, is NAGVMQNPRHLVRRRGQEARLRCSPMKGHSHVYWYRQLPEEGLKFMVYLQKENIIDESGMPKERFSAEFPKEGPSILRIQQVVRGDSAAYFCASSRLAGGYNEQFFGPGTRLTVL.

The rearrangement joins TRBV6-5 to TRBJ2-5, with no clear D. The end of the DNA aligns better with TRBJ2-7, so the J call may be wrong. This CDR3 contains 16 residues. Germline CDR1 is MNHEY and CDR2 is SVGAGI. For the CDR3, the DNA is TGTGCCAGCAGTTCTCAGTTTGACGTCGGAGCCTACGAGCAGTACTTC. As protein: CASSSQFDVGAYEQYF.

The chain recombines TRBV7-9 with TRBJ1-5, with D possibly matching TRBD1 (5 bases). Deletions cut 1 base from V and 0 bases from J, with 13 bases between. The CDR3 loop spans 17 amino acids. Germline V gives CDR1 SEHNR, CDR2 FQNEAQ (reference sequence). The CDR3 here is CASSLDRGGASNQPQHF. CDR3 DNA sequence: TGTGCCAGCAGCTTAGACCGGGGGGGTGCTAGCAATCAGCCCCAGCATTTT. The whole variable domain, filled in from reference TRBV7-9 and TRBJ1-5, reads DTGVSQNPRHKITKRGQNVTFRCDPISEHNRLYWYRQTLGQGPEFLTYFQNEAQLEKSRLLSDRFSAERPKGSFSTLEIQRTEQGDSAMYLCASSLDRGGASNQPQHFGDGTRLSIL.

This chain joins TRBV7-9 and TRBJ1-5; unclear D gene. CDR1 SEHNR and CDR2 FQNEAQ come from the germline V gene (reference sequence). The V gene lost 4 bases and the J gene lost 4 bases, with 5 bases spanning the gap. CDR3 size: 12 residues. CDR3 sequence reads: CASSSVNQPQHF. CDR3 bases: TGTGCCAGCAGCTCCGTTAATCAGCCCCAGCATTTT.

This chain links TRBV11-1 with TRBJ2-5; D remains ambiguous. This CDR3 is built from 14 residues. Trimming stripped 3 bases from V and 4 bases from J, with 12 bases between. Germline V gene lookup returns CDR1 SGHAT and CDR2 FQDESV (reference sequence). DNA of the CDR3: TGTGCCAGCAGCTTCGACTTCGCCTCAGAGACCCAGTACTTC. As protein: CASSFDFASETQYF.

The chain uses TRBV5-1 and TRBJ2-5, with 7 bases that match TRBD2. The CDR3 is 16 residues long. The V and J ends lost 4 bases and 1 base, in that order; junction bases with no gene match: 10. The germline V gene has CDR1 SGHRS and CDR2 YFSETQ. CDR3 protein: CASSRETSRLQETQYF. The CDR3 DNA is TGCGCCAGCAGCCGAGAGACTAGCAGACTCCAAGAGACCCAGTACTTC.

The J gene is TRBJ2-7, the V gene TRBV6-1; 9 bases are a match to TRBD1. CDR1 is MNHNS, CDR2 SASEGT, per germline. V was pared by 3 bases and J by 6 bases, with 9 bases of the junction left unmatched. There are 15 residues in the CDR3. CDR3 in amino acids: CASSDHPGQGSEQYF. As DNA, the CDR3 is TGTGCCAGCAGTGATCATCCGGGACAGGGATCCGAGCAGTACTTC.